A single sample is the source of the 24 T cell receptor beta chains below, sequenced in a study of cytomegalovirus exposure and HLA in healthy donors. The assay was immunoSEQ multiplex PCR, and TCRdb's table has in-frame clones only and misses some. Of roughly 200,000 clones in the sample, 84% were seen once. The sample taken for sequencing was PBMCs. These receptors were obtained from a young woman in good health and CMV-seropositive.

A single count supports this clone. The V gene is TRBV27, the J gene TRBJ2-1; a weak D match, TRBD1 (6 bases). Per germline, CDR1 MNHEY and CDR2 SMNVEV (reference sequence). Deletions cut 10 bases from V and 4 bases from J, with 29 bases between. The CDR3 runs to 18 residues. In DNA, the CDR3 is TGTGCCACCCCCTTCTCCGGGACACTCACGAGGCTGTACAATGAGCAGTTCTTC. This codes for CATPFSGTLTRLYNEQFF.

The sample holds many counts of this clone. The gene calls are TRBV18 and TRBJ2-7, with 9 bases that match TRBD1. This CDR3 spans 14 amino acids. Trimming took 4 bases from V and 0 from J; bases not matched to a gene: 1. The germline V gene encodes CDR1 KGHSH and CDR2 LQKENI. This chain's CDR3 is CASSLDRGSYEQYF. CDR3 nucleotides: TGTGCCAGCTCACTGGACAGGGGCTCCTACGAGCAGTACTTC.

The genes are TRBV5-6 and TRBJ2-1; D gene unclear. Germline lookup yields CDR1 SGHDT and CDR2 YYEEEE. The CDR3 runs to 13 residues. Trimming left V 3 bases short and J 6 bases short, with 10 bases between. The DNA for the CDR3 is TGTGCCAGCAGCTACGAAGACTTCAATGAGCAGTTCTTC. Translated: CASSYEDFNEQFF.

Points on this clone: This specimen includes other DNA sequences encoding the same CDR3. The rearrangement joins TRBV7-9 to TRBJ1-2; 9 nucleotides match TRBD1. Germline CDR1 reads SEHNR; CDR2 reads FQNEAQ (reference sequence). V was clipped by 5 bases and J by 6 bases; unmatched bases: 1. The CDR3 runs to 12 residues. The CDR3 is CASSTGGHGYTF. The CDR3 region has the DNA TGTGCCAGCAGCACAGGGGGCCATGGCTACACCTTC.

In this sample, this clone turned up once. This sequence joins TRBV6-1 and TRBJ2-2, with D tentatively TRBD2 (5 bases). Germline CDR1 and CDR2: MNHNS and SASEGT. CDR3 length: 16 residues. The V end lost 0 bases, the J end lost 3 bases, and 11 bases lay between the germline ends. The CDR3 loop is CASSEAEGRHTGELFF. DNA of the CDR3: TGTGCCAGCAGTGAAGCTGAGGGCAGACACACCGGGGAGCTGTTTTTT.

This chain uses TRBV4-1 with TRBJ2-7; D remains unclear. The V and J ends lost 2 bases and 2 bases respectively, with 7 bases between them. Germline V gene sequence: CDR1 MGHRA, CDR2 YSYEKL. This CDR3 is 13 amino acids long. This CDR3 is CASSQTLTYEQYF. DNA for the CDR3: TGCGCCAGCAGCCAAACCCTAACCTACGAGCAGTACTTC.

The CDR3 region is CASSKTGPRGPDTQYF. The DNA of the CDR3 is TGTGCCAGCAGCAAAACTGGTCCTAGGGGCCCAGATACGCAGTATTTT. This chain links TRBV21-1 with TRBJ2-3; the table's D call, TRBD1, has no DNA check behind it. TRBV21-1 is a known pseudogene. The CDR3 loop spans 16 amino acids.

The rearrangement joins TRBV20-1 to TRBJ1-1, with D unresolved. V shed 6 bases and J shed 7 bases, with 12 bases lying between them. Germline lookup yields CDR1 DFQATT and CDR2 SNEGSKA (reference sequence). The CDR3 has 11 amino acids. The CDR3 protein is CSAAQEVEAFF. CDR3 DNA sequence: TGCAGTGCCGCCCAGGAAGTTGAAGCTTTCTTT.

The rearrangement uses TRBV10-1 and TRBJ2-2, with a possible D match to TRBD2 (5 bases). Trimming removed 6 bases at V and 4 bases at J, with 12 bases between. This CDR3 is built from 14 residues. Germline CDR1 reads WNHNN; CDR2 reads SYGVQD (reference sequence). The CDR3 protein is CASRDETTTGELFF. DNA of the CDR3: TGCGCCAGCAGGGATGAGACTACCACCGGGGAGCTGTTTTTT.

This chain connects TRBV28 to TRBJ2-5; a weak D match, TRBD2 (6 bases). Germline CDR1 is MDHEN and CDR2 is SYDVKM. The CDR3 extends over 13 amino acids. Deletions cut 5 bases from V and 5 bases from J, with 12 bases between. CDR3 amino acids: CASSGVGGETQYF. The CDR3 bases are TGTGCCAGCAGTGGGGTGGGAGGTGAGACCCAGTACTTC.

J is TRBJ2-5 and V is TRBV10-3; 7 bases align to TRBD1. CDR3 length: 14 residues. Unmatched junction bases numbered 8, after V lost 10 bases and J lost 0 bases. Germline V CDR1 and CDR2: ENHRY, SYGVKD. CDR3 nucleotides: TGTGCCACCGGGACAGTCGAGTACCAAGAGACCCAGTACTTC. It specifies CATGTVEYQETQYF.

This clone has only one observation. The chain uses TRBV7-9 and TRBJ1-2; a possible D gene is TRBD1 (5 bases). The length of the CDR3 is 12 residues. Germline CDR1 and CDR2: SEHNR and FQNEAQ (reference sequence). V lost 5 bases, J lost 2 bases, and 6 bases lay in between. For the CDR3, the DNA is TGTGCCAGCAGCAGGGGAAACTATGGCTACACCTTC. Its translation is CASSRGNYGYTF.

V gene TRBV5-6 combines with J gene TRBJ1-6; unclear D gene. The CDR3 totals 15 residues. Germline CDR1 is SGHDT and CDR2 is YYEEEE. V was pared by 2 bases and J by 9 bases, with 15 bases between. The CDR3 spells CASSLIQQGSSPLHF. Written as DNA, the CDR3 is TGTGCCAGCAGCTTAATACAACAAGGGAGTTCACCCCTCCACTTT. Drawing the rest from reference TRBV5-6 and TRBJ1-6, the complete variable domain is DAGVTQSPTHLIKTRGQQVTLRCSPKSGHDTVSWYQQALGQGPQFIFQYYEEEERQRGNFPDRFSGHQFPNYSSELNVNALLLGDSALYLCASSLIQQGSSPLHFGNGTRLTVT.

CDR3 DNA: TGTGCCAGCAGTTTATTTGGCAGAGGAGATACGCAGTATTTT. Protein: CASSLFGRGDTQYF. The chain couples TRBV27 to TRBJ2-3; D is undetermined. V gave up 1 base and J gave up 5 bases, with 10 bases separating them. Looked up from germline, CDR1 is MNHEY and CDR2 is SMNVEV (reference sequence). This CDR3 comprises 14 residues.

The chain employs TRBV4-2 and TRBJ1-5, with D possibly TRBD1 on 6 matching bases. Germline assignment: CDR1 LGHNA and CDR2 YNFKEQ. V lost 0 bases and J lost 4, with 10 bases in between. This CDR3 is 15 amino acids long. Here the CDR3 DNA reads TGTGCCAGCAGCCAAGACGGGACACCGAATCAGCCCCAGCATTTT. Protein: CASSQDGTPNQPQHF.

The chain links TRBV19 to TRBJ2-7; TRBD1 is a possible D gene (6 bases). CDR3 length: 15 amino acids. From germline, CDR1 is LNHDA and CDR2 SQIVND (reference sequence). Trimming left V 5 bases short and J 6 bases short, with 20 bases between. DNA of the CDR3: TGTGCCAGTAGTCCCTCTGGGGGCAGCCTAGGCGAGCAGTACTTC. Translated, it gives CASSPSGGSLGEQYF.

The rearrangement uses TRBV7-9 and TRBJ2-7, with 14 nucleotides matching TRBD2. The germline V gene encodes CDR1 SEHNR and CDR2 FQNEAQ (reference sequence). CDR3 size: 18 residues. The V gene end was trimmed by 3 bases and the J gene end by 3 bases; junction bases not matched to a gene: 10. The CDR3 protein is CASSFGLAGGPNIYEQYF. CDR3 sequence (DNA): TGTGCCAGCAGCTTTGGACTAGCGGGGGGACCCAACATCTACGAGCAGTACTTC.

This clone was detected once. The rearrangement uses TRBV11-2 and TRBJ2-5, with TRBD2 matching over 16 bases. Looked up from germline, CDR1 is SGHAT and CDR2 is FQNNGV. The CDR3 loop spans 18 amino acids. V lost 5 bases, J lost 1 base, and 7 bases stayed unmatched. The CDR3 nucleotides read TGTGCCAGCAGCCATGGGACTAGCGGGGGGGCCCCCCAAGAGACCCAGTACTTC. It is translated as CASSHGTSGGAPQETQYF.

This sequence joins TRBV6-6 and TRBJ2-3; a weak D match, TRBD1 (6 bases). CDR3 length equals 13 residues. Germline CDR1 MNHNY, CDR2 SVGAGI (reference sequence). Trimming cost V 2 bases and J 5 bases, with 8 bases left between them. CDR3 loop: CASSYKGGDTQYF. The CDR3 nucleotides are TGTGCCAGCAGTTACAAAGGGGGAGATACGCAGTATTTT.

This chain links TRBV2 with TRBJ1-3; possibly TRBD1 for D (6 bases). Trimming cost V 6 bases and J 0 bases, with 9 bases left between them. Germline CDR1 SNHLY, CDR2 FYNNEI. The CDR3 extends over 14 amino acids. This CDR3 is CASSVTGSGNTIYF. The CDR3, as DNA: TGTGCCAGCAGCGTGACAGGCTCTGGAAACACCATATATTTT.

The chain uses TRBV11-2 and TRBJ2-7, with D possibly TRBD1 on 6 matching bases. V lost 5 bases and J lost 0, with 11 bases in between. CDR3 size: 14 residues. From germline, CDR1 is SGHAT and CDR2 FQNNGV. The CDR3 sequence: CASSPAGVSYEQYF. The DNA for the CDR3 is TGTGCCAGCAGCCCAGCAGGGGTCTCCTACGAGCAGTACTTC.

This rearrangement joins TRBV7-9 to TRBJ1-2; TRBD1 matches 9 bases. Looked up from germline, CDR1 is SEHNR and CDR2 is FQNEAQ (reference sequence). The CDR3 length is 15 residues. Trimming at V came to 2 bases and at J to 1 base, leaving 2 bases not matched to a gene. The DNA for the CDR3 is TGTGCCAGCAGCTTATCGACAGGGGGTAACTATGGCTACACCTTC. It codes for CASSLSTGGNYGYTF.

Points on this clone: The sample carries other DNA sequences with the same CDR3. The rearrangement joins TRBV7-9 to TRBJ1-2; TRBD1 matches 8 bases. In germline, CDR1 is SEHNR, CDR2 FQNEAQ (reference sequence). The CDR3 is made up of 13 amino acids. V trimming: 5 bases; J trimming: 3 bases; junction bases outside the gene matches: 2. The CDR3 DNA reads TGTGCCAGCAGCCTGACAGGGGACTATGGCTACACCTTC. Amino acid sequence: CASSLTGDYGYTF.

This clone appeared once. This may be a read error: a much more frequent sequence differs by one nucleotide. Distinct nucleotide sequences in the sample also encode this CDR3. The chain couples TRBV7-6 to TRBJ1-1; no definite D call. In germline, CDR1 is SGHVS, CDR2 FNYEAQ. The CDR3 is made up of 13 amino acids. V gave up 1 base and J gave up 1 base, with 4 bases separating them. The CDR3 DNA is TGTGCCAGCAGCTTAGGGCAGAACACTGAAGCTTTCTTT. It codes for CASSLGQNTEAFF.